This TCR beta chain derives from a study of Ad26.COV2.S vaccination and SARS-CoV-2 variants. Whole-study findings and limits: Vaccinees and placebo recipients showed similar non-spike TCR breadth. The TCR-based breadth and depth measures might underestimate overall T cell responses.

Indicated treatment: over 15 received Ad26.COV2.S at low or high dose, single or two shots; roughly 5 received placebo; per-sample allocation not given. Sample collection was performed on day 63 after the first vaccine or placebo injection. Generated by immunoSEQ multiplex PCR, the TCRdb table keeps only in-frame clones and is missing some. The sample holds approximately 300,000 clones, about 82% seen once. CDR3 length: 16 residues. Germline CDR1 reads MNHNS; CDR2 reads SASEGT. The V and J ends lost 2 bases and 7 bases, in that order; junction bases with no gene match: 8. Worth noting for this clone: The target antigen is unknown.

The chain uses TRBV6-1 and TRBJ2-2; TRBD2 matches 9 bases. The TCR comes from a person between 18 and 65 years old who received the Ad26.COV2.S COVID-19 vaccine or a placebo. Sequences were derived from peripheral blood, sampled in a trial of Ad26.COV2.S vaccine versus placebo. CDR3 in amino acids: CASSEWASGADGELFF. Here the CDR3 DNA reads TGTGCCAGCAGTGAATGGGCTAGCGGGGCCGACGGGGAGCTGTTTTTT.